This TCR beta chain emerged from a study of blood T cell repertoires in COVID-19. Study-level information: The United States, Italy and Spain were the sources of the acute and convalescent COVID-19 samples. T cells, B-cell-depleted T cells, or PBMCs supplied cDNA or gDNA.

In the authors' workflow: Using reference gene primer amplification, nucleated cell counts were estimated. Assay: immunoSEQ multiplex PCR; the TCRdb copy retains only in-frame clones and omits some. V and J calls and clone size are copied from that table; D and trimming were computed from the DNA. In the table there are 150,000 to 200,000 clones, around three quarters of which are singletons. Germline CDR1 and CDR2: LNHNV and YYDKDF (reference sequence). The CDR3 is made up of 18 amino acids. V lost 1 base to trimming and J lost 1 base, with 19 bases between them. This TCR came from a man between 70 and 80 years old with active or convalescent COVID-19. Sequenced input: peripheral blood. The gene calls are TRBV15 and TRBJ1-1, with a possible D match to TRBD1 (5 bases). DNA of the CDR3: TGTGCCACCAGCAGAGGTTTCGCAGGGTCCTTCAGGAACACTGAAGCTTTCTTT. This sequence encodes CATSRGFAGSFRNTEAFF. Complete variable domain (other parts from reference TRBV15 and TRBJ1-1): DAMVIQNPRYQVTQFGKPVTLSCSQTLNHNVMYWYQQKSSQAPKLLFHYYDKDFNNEADTPDNFQSRRPNTSFCFLDIRSPGLGDTAMYLCATSRGFAGSFRNTEAFFGQGTRLTVV.